One and the same sample provided the 14 T cell receptor beta chains below, sequenced in a study of neoadjuvant anti-PD-1 for oral cavity cancer. This table comes from immunoSEQ multiplex PCR, and its TCRdb copy is limited to in-frame clones, with some not included. This table holds about 12,000 clones, around 69% found once. Sequences were derived from PBMCs, sampled before nivolumab (anti-PD-1) treatment. All receptors come from a person between 35 and 79 years old with oral cavity squamous cell carcinoma.

The CDR3 sequence: CASKGWASGINQPQHF. DNA of the CDR3: TGTGCCAGCAAAGGGTGGGCCTCAGGGATCAATCAGCCCCAGCATTTT. The genes are TRBV28 and TRBJ1-5, with D perhaps matching TRBD1 (5 bases). This CDR3 contains 16 residues. The germline CDR1 and CDR2 sequences are MDHEN and SYDVKM. Trimming stripped 7 bases from V and 3 bases from J, with 19 bases between. The variable domain in full, with the rest retrieved from reference TRBV28 and TRBJ1-5, is DVKVTQSSRYLVKRTGEKVFLECVQDMDHENMFWYRQDPGLGLRLIYFSYDVKMKEKGDIPEGYSVSREKKERFSLILESASTNQTSMYLCASKGWASGINQPQHFGDGTRLSIL.

The V gene is TRBV30, the J gene TRBJ2-5; D perhaps matches TRBD1 (6 bases). V gave up 5 bases and J gave up 5 bases, with 18 bases separating them. This CDR3 has 14 residues. Germline values: CDR1 GTSNPN, CDR2 SVGIG (reference sequence). In nucleotides, the CDR3 is TGTGCCTGGGCCTGGGGGCCAAGTAGGGAGACCCAGTACTTC. Amino acids: CAWAWGPSRETQYF.

V gene TRBV7-8 combines with J gene TRBJ1-4, with D possibly matching TRBD1 (6 bases). The CDR3 runs 17 residues. Per the germline V gene, CDR1 is SGHVS and CDR2 is FQNEAQ. V was shortened by 5 bases and J by 2 bases, with 18 bases between the two germline ends. The CDR3 bases are TGTGCCAGCAGCATGAGACCGTTACAGGGCACTAATGAAAAACTGTTTTTT. Residues: CASSMRPLQGTNEKLFF.

The CDR3 sequence is CASSPKGGLAASGYNEQFF. CDR3 DNA: TGTGCCAGCAGCCCGAAGGGGGGGTTGGCGGCTAGCGGTTACAATGAGCAGTTCTTC. This chain joins TRBV9 and TRBJ2-1, with D tentatively TRBD2 (7 bases). The CDR3 sequence is 19 residues long. Germline CDR1 and CDR2: SGDLS and YYNGEE. Trimming shortened V by 4 bases and J by 4 bases, and 27 bases separated the two germline ends.

The rearrangement uses TRBV5-5 and TRBJ1-1, with D unclear. From germline, CDR1 is SGHKS and CDR2 YYEKEE (reference sequence). The CDR3 sequence is 16 residues long. With 2 bases removed from V and 3 bases from J, the gap between germline ends came to 17 bases. The CDR3 DNA reads TGTGCCAGCAGCTTTAGAGTAGCAAGGGATTACACTGAAGCTTTCTTT. Translated: CASSFRVARDYTEAFF.

The rearrangement uses TRBV14 and TRBJ2-7; D might be TRBD1 (7 bases). This CDR3 has 15 amino acids. Germline V gives CDR1 SGHDN, CDR2 FVKESK. V was shortened by 0 bases and J by 5 bases, with 14 bases between the two germline ends. The CDR3 loop is CASSQDRVRGDEQYF. CDR3 DNA: TGTGCCAGCAGCCAAGATAGGGTCAGGGGGGACGAGCAGTACTTC.

The V gene is TRBV6-6, the J gene TRBJ1-2; no clear D gene. This CDR3 has 15 residues. V dropped 0 bases and J dropped 2 bases, with 10 bases sitting between them. Germline loops: CDR1 MNHNY, CDR2 SVGAGI (reference sequence). CDR3 coding DNA: TGTGCCAGCAGTTACTCGAACTTCGGGAACTATGGCTACACCTTC. Amino acids: CASSYSNFGNYGYTF.

The chain uses TRBV5-5 and TRBJ1-5; TRBD1 aligns across 9 bases. Per germline, CDR1 SGHKS and CDR2 YYEKEE (reference sequence). The V segment lost 4 bases and the J segment 9 bases; nucleotides outside the gene matches: 8. The CDR3 has 14 residues. The CDR3 sequence: CASSPGQGQRPQHF. The CDR3 bases are TGTGCCAGCAGCCCAGGACAGGGGCAACGGCCCCAGCATTTT.

This clone appeared a few times. CDR3: CASSLGSSNSPLHF. The CDR3 DNA reads TGTGCCAGCAGCTTAGGCAGCTCGAATTCACCCCTCCACTTT. V usage is TRBV7-3 and J usage is TRBJ1-6; D is ambiguous. Trimming shortened V by 2 bases and J by 7 bases, and 9 bases separated the two germline ends. This CDR3 is 14 amino acids long. From germline, CDR1 is SGHTA and CDR2 FQGTGA.

CDR3 in amino acids: CASGLYRVINYEQYF. CDR3 sequence (DNA): TGTGCTAGTGGTCTGTACAGGGTAATAAACTACGAGCAGTACTTC. This rearrangement joins TRBV12-5 to TRBJ2-7; D may be TRBD1 (6 bases). The V gene lost 5 bases and the J gene lost 3 bases, with 17 bases spanning the gap. Germline V gene sequence: CDR1 LGHNT, CDR2 FRNRAP. The CDR3 has 15 amino acids.

This clone has a handful of counts. The chain combines TRBV6-6 with TRBJ1-4; D unclear. This CDR3 spans 14 amino acids. Trimming took off 7 bases at V and 0 bases at J, with 9 bases between the two ends. In germline, CDR1 is MNHNY, CDR2 SVGAGI (reference sequence). The CDR3, as DNA: TGTGCCAGCACAAAGACTGCAACTAATGAAAAACTGTTTTTT. Translating gives CASTKTATNEKLFF.

The chain links TRBV19 to TRBJ1-2; D unresolved. V was shortened by 11 bases and J by 8 bases, with 18 bases between the two germline ends. This CDR3 region has 12 residues. Germline V gene sequence: CDR1 LNHDA, CDR2 SQIVND (reference sequence). The CDR3 reads CAARAKTLGYTF. The CDR3 bases are TGTGCCGCTAGGGCGAAGACGCTGGGCTACACCTTC.

The chain employs TRBV13 and TRBJ2-3; 11 bases line up with TRBD2. The CDR3 has 15 amino acids. Germline trimming cut 5 bases from V and 6 bases from J; bases unmatched to any gene: 7. Germline assignment: CDR1 PRHDT and CDR2 FYEKMQ (reference sequence). The chain's CDR3 is CASSVSGGVKDTQYF. For the CDR3, the DNA is TGTGCCAGCAGCGTTAGCGGGGGGGTCAAGGATACGCAGTATTTT.

This clone has more than one count but fewer than ten. V gene TRBV2 combines with J gene TRBJ1-1; D gene unclear. The CDR3 sequence is 13 residues long. Germline V gene data show CDR1 as SNHLY and CDR2 as FYNNEI. The ends were cut back, 0 bases at V and 11 bases at J, with 13 bases in the middle. CDR3 region: CASSEAGPFGAFF. The DNA of the CDR3 is TGTGCCAGCAGTGAAGCAGGGCCCTTTGGGGCTTTCTTT.